The 4 T cell receptor beta chains below come from one sample, sequenced in a study of control samples from healthy donors and cancer patients. The protocol was immunoSEQ multiplex PCR, while the TCRdb copy is restricted to in-frame clones and leaves out a portion. The sample has around 130,000 clones; 85% to 90% are singletons. Sequencing was performed on PBMCs. Receptors were obtained from a man aged 50-59 years with head and neck cancer.

This clone appeared once. The genes are TRBV6-6 and TRBJ1-6; 7 bases are shared with TRBD1. The CDR3 loop spans 14 amino acids. The V gene's germline CDR1 is MNHNY and CDR2 SVGAGI (reference sequence). V lost 7 bases to trimming and J lost 6 bases; unmatched junction nucleotides: 6. CDR3: CASKPGQSNSPLHF. The CDR3, as DNA: TGTGCCAGCAAGCCGGGACAGTCTAATTCACCCCTCCACTTT.

The rearrangement joins TRBV5-1 to TRBJ2-1; 9 nucleotides match TRBD2. Germline assignment: CDR1 SGHRS and CDR2 YFSETQ. The CDR3 covers 15 residues. Trimming at V came to 0 bases and at J to 9 bases, leaving 7 bases not matched to a gene. CDR3 nucleotide sequence: TGCGCCAGCAGCTTGGGTCTAGCGGGAAGACGTGAGCAGTTCTTC. This codes for CASSLGLAGRREQFF.

A note on this clone: Different DNA sequences within this sample yield the same CDR3. The CDR3 nucleotides are TGTGCCAGCCGGGTGAACACCGGGGAGCTGTTTTTT. This sequence encodes CASRVNTGELFF. The V and J genes are TRBV28 and TRBJ2-2; D gene uncertain. The CDR3 spans 12 residues. Trimming shortened V by 8 bases and J by 1 base, and 5 bases separated the two germline ends. Germline-derived CDR1 and CDR2 are MDHEN and SYDVKM.

This chain connects TRBV28 to TRBJ2-7; 13 positions agree with TRBD2. The CDR3 sequence is 17 residues long. CDR1 is MDHEN and CDR2 is SYDVKM in the germline V gene. The junction had 10 bases not matched to a gene; V was cut back by 8 bases and J by 0 bases. The CDR3 sequence is CASEGTSGTLGSYEQYF. The CDR3 DNA reads TGTGCCAGCGAAGGGACTAGCGGGACTCTAGGCTCCTACGAGCAGTACTTC.